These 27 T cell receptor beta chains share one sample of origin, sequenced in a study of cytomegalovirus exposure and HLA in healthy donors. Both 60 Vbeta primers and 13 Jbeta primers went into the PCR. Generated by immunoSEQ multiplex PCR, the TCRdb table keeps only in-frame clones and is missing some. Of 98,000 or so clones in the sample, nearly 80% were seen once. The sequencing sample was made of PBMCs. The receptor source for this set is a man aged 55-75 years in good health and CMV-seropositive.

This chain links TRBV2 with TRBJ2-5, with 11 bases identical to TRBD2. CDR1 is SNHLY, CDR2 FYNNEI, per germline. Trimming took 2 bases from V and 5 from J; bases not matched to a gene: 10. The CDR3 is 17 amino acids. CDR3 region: CASSEPRGLAAEETQYF. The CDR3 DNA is TGTGCCAGCAGTGAACCCCGGGGACTAGCGGCGGAGGAGACCCAGTACTTC.

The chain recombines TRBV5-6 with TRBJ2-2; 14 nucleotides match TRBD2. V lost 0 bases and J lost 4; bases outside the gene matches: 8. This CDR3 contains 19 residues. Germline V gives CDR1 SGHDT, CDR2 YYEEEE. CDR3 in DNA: TGTGCCAGCAGCTTGGATCGGACTAGCGGGGGGCCTATCACCGGGGAGCTGTTTTTT. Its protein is CASSLDRTSGGPITGELFF.

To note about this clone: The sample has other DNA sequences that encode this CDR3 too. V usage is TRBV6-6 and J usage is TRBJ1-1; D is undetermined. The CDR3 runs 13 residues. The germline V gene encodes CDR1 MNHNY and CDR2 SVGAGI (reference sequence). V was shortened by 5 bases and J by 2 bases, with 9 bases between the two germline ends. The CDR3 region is CASSPTVNTEAFF. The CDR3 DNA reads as TGTGCCAGCAGTCCTACGGTTAACACTGAAGCTTTCTTT.

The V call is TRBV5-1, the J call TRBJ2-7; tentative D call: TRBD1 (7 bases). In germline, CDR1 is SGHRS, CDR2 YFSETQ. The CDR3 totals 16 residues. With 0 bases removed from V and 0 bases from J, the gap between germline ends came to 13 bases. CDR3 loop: CASSLDSGGSSYEQYF. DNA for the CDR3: TGCGCCAGCAGCTTGGACTCAGGGGGGAGCTCCTACGAGCAGTACTTC.

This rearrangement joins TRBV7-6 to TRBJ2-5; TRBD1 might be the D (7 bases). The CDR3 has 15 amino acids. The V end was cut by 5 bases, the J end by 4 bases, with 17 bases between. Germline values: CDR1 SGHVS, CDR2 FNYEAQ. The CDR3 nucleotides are TGTGCCAGCAGCGGAGGGTACAGGGGCACAGAGACCCAGTACTTC. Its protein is CASSGGYRGTETQYF.

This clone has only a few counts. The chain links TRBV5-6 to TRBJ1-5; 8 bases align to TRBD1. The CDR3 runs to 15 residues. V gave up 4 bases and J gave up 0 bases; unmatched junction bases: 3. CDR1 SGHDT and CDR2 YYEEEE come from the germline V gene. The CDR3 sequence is CASSHGQGSNQPQHF. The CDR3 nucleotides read TGTGCCAGCAGCCATGGACAGGGTAGCAATCAGCCCCAGCATTTT.

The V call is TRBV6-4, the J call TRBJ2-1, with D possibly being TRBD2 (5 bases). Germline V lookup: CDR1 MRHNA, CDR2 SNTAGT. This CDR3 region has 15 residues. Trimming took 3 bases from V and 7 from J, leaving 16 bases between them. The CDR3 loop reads CASSEEGGPVNEQFF. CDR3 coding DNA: TGTGCCAGCAGTGAAGAAGGCGGGCCCGTGAATGAGCAGTTCTTC.

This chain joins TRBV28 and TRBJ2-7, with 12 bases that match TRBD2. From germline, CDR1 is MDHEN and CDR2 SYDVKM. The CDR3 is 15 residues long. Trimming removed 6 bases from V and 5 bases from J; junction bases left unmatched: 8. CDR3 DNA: TGTGCCAGCAGCCAACTAGCGGGGGGCCGGGACGAGCAGTACTTC. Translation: CASSQLAGGRDEQYF.

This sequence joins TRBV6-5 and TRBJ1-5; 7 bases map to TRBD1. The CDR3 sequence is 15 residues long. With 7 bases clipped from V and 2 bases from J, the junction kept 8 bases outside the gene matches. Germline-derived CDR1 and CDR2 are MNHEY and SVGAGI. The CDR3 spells CASTNRGNGNQPQHF. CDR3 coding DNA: TGTGCCAGCACAAACAGGGGTAATGGCAATCAGCCCCAGCATTTT.

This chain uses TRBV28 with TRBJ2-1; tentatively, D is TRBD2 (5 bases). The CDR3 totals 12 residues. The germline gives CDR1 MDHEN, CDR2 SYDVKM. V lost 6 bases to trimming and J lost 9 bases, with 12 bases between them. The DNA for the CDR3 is TGTGCCAGCAGCCGGAGGTGGACTGAGCAGTTCTTC. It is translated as CASSRRWTEQFF.

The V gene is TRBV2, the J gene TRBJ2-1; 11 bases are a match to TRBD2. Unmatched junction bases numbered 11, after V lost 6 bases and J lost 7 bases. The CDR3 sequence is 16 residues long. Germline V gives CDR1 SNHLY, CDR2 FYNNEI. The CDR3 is CASSRDTSGGGNEQFF. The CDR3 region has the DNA TGTGCCAGCAGCCGCGATACTAGCGGGGGTGGGAATGAGCAGTTCTTC.

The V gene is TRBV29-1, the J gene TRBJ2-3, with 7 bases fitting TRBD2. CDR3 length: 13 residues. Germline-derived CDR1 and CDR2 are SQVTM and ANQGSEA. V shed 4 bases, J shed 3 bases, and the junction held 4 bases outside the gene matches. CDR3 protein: CSVVGGGTDTQYF. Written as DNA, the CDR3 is TGCAGCGTTGTTGGGGGGGGGACAGATACGCAGTATTTT.

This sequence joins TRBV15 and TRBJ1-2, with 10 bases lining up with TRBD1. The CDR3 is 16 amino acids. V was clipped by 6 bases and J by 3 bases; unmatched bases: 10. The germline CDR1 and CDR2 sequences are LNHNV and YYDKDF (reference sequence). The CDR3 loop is CATSVGQGSDDYGYTF. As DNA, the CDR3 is TGTGCCACCAGTGTGGGACAGGGGTCTGACGACTATGGCTACACCTTC.

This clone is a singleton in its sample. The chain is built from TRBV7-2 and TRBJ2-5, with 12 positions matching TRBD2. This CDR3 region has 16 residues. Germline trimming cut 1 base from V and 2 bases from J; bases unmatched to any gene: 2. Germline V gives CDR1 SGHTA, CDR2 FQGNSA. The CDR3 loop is CASSLGTSGVQETQYF. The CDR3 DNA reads TGTGCCAGCAGCTTAGGGACTAGCGGGGTACAAGAGACCCAGTACTTC. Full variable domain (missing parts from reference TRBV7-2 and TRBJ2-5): GAGVSQSPSNKVTEKGKDVELRCDPISGHTALYWYRQSLGQGLEFLIYFQGNSAPDKSGLPSDRFSAERTGGSVSTLTIQRTQQEDSAVYLCASSLGTSGVQETQYFGPGTRLLVL.

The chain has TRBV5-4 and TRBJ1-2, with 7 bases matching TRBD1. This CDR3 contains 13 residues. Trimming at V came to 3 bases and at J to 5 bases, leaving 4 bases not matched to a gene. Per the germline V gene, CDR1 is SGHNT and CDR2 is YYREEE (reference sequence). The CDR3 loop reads CASSWTGGYGYTF. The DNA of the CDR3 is TGTGCCAGCAGCTGGACAGGAGGTTATGGCTACACCTTC.

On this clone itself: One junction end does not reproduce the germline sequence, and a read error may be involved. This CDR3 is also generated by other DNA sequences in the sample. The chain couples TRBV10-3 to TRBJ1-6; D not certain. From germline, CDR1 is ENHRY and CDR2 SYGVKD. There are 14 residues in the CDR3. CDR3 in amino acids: CAISESTGYSPLHF. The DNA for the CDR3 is TGCGCCATCAGTGAGTCGACTGGGTATTCACCCCTCCACTTT.

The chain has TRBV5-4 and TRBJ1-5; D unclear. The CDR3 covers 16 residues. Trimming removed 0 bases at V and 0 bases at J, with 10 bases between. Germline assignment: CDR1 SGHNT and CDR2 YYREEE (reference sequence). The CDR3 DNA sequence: TGTGCCAGCAGCTTGGGGCCCCCATATAGCAATCAGCCCCAGCATTTT. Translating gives CASSLGPPYSNQPQHF.

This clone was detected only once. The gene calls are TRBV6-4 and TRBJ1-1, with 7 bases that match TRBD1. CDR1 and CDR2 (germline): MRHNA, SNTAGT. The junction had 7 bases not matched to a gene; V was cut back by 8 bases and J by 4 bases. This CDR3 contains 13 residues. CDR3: CASRPGGSTEAFF. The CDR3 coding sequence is TGTGCCAGCCGTCCAGGGGGGAGCACTGAAGCTTTCTTT.

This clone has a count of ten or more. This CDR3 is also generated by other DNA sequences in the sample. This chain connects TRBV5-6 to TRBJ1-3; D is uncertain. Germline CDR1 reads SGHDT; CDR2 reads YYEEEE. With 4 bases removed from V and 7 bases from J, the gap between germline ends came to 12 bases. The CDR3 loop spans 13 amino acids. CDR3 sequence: CASSPAGGNTIYF. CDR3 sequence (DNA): TGTGCCAGCAGCCCGGCAGGAGGTAACACCATATATTTT.

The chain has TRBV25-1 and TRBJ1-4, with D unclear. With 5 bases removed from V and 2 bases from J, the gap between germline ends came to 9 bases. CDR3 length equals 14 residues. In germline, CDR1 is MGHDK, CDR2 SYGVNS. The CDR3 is CASSFGGTNEKLFF. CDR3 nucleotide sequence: TGTGCCAGCAGTTTTGGAGGGACTAATGAAAAACTGTTTTTT.

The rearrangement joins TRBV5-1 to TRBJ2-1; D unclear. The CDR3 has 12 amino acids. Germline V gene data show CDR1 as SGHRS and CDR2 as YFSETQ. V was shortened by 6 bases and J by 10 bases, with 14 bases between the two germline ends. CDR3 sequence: CASTFSEREQFF. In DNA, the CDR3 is TGCGCCAGCACCTTTTCCGAGCGAGAGCAGTTCTTC.

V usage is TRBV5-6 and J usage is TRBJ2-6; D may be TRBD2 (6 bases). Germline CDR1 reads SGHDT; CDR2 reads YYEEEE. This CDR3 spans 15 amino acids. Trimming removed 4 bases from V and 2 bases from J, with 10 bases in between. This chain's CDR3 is CASSPRLAGANVLTF. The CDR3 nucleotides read TGTGCCAGCAGCCCCCGACTAGCTGGGGCCAACGTCCTGACTTTC. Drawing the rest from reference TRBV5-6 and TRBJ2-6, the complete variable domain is DAGVTQSPTHLIKTRGQQVTLRCSPKSGHDTVSWYQQALGQGPQFIFQYYEEEERQRGNFPDRFSGHQFPNYSSELNVNALLLGDSALYLCASSPRLAGANVLTFGAGSRLTVL.

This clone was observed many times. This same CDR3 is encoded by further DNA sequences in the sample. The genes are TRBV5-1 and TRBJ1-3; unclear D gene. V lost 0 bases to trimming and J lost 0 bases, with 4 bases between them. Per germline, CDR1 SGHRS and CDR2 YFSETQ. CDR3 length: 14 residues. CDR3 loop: CASSLASSGNTIYF. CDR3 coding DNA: TGCGCCAGCAGCTTGGCCAGCTCTGGAAACACCATATATTTT.

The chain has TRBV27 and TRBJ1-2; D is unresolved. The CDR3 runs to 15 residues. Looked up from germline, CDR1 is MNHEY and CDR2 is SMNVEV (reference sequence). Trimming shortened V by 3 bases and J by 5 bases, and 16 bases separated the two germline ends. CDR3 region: CASSLRPGVGYGYTF. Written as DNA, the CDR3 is TGTGCCAGCAGTTTGAGGCCGGGAGTAGGGTATGGCTACACCTTC.

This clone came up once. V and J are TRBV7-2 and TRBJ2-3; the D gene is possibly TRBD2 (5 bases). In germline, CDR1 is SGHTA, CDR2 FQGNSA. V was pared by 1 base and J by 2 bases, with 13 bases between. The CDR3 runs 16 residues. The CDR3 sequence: CASSLEEGRPTDTQYF. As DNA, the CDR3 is TGTGCCAGCAGCTTAGAAGAGGGAAGACCCACAGATACGCAGTATTTT.

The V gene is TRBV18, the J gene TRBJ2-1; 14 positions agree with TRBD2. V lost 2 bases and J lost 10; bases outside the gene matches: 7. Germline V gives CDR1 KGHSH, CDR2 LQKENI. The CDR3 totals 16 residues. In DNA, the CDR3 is TGTGCCAGCTCACCAACGGGACTAGCGGGGGCAGAGGAGCAGTTCTTC. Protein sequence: CASSPTGLAGAEEQFF.

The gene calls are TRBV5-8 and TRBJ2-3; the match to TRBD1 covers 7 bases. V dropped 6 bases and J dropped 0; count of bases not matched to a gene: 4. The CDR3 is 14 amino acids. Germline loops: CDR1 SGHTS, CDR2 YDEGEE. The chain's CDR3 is CASTRTGSTDTQYF. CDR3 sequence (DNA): TGTGCCAGCACTCGGACAGGCAGCACAGATACGCAGTATTTT.